Listed here is a single T cell receptor (beta chain). This entry is derived from a study of blood T cell repertoires in COVID-19. Study-level information: Samples came from the United States, Italy and Spain, spanning acute and convalescent COVID-19. PBMCs, B-cell-depleted T cells, or T cells provided the cDNA or gDNA that made up the material.

Participants came from around 25 US areas, aged roughly 18 to 95 years. In the original workflow: The assay estimated nucleated cells by amplifying reference gene primers. This table comes from immunoSEQ multiplex PCR, and its TCRdb copy is limited to in-frame clones, with some not included. The D gene and trimming were derived from the DNA, and the V and J assignments and clone size from that table. Of fewer than 350,000 clones in the sample, approximately 90% were seen once. The CDR3 is 15 amino acids. V was clipped by 0 bases and J by 5 bases, with 10 bases between them. Germline V CDR1 and CDR2: SGHAT, FQNNGV.

Material: PBMCs or T cells enriched from blood (not recorded which). This TCR came from a woman in her thirties or forties with acute COVID-19. The J gene is TRBJ1-4, the V gene TRBV11-2; weak D call: TRBD1 (6 bases). This CDR3 reads CASSLERGLNEKLFF. The CDR3 DNA reads as TGTGCCAGCAGCTTAGAGCGGGGGCTGAATGAAAAACTGTTTTTT.